Each of the 29 T cell receptor beta chains below was sequenced from the same sample in a study of graft-versus-host responses after intestinal transplantation. The assay was immunoSEQ multiplex PCR, and TCRdb's table has in-frame clones only and misses some. Among 25,000 to 30,000 clones listed, 85% to 95% were seen once. Material: PBMCs, obtained 18 days after transplant. The receptor set was obtained from a human patient who received an intestinal transplant, so some T cells may come from the graft donor.

This clone was recorded a few times. The V call is TRBV7-9, the J call TRBJ2-7; D gene unclear. This CDR3 has 14 residues. V gave up 4 bases and J gave up 1 base, with 11 bases separating them. The germline CDR1 and CDR2 sequences are SEHNR and FQNEAQ (reference sequence). The CDR3 nucleotides read TGTGCCAGCAGCTCCCCTGGGAATTCCTACGAGCAGTACTTC. Its translation: CASSSPGNSYEQYF.

The V call is TRBV19, the J call TRBJ2-1; 16 bases match TRBD2. The trim removed 7 bases at V and 2 bases at J, leaving 5 bases unmatched. CDR3 length: 17 residues. CDR1 is LNHDA and CDR2 is SQIVND in the germline V gene (reference sequence). CDR3 coding DNA: TGTGCCAGTACCCCGGGACTAGCGGGGGGGCCCTACAATGAGCAGTTCTTC. Translated: CASTPGLAGGPYNEQFF. Looking up the rest from reference TRBV19 and TRBJ2-1 gives the full variable domain: DGGITQSPKYLFRKEGQNVTLSCEQNLNHDAMYWYRQDPGQGLRLIYYSQIVNDFQKGDIAEGYSVSREKKESFPLTVTSAQKNPTAFYLCASTPGLAGGPYNEQFFGPGTRLTVL.

This chain connects TRBV4-1 to TRBJ2-7, with 9 positions matching TRBD1. This CDR3 is built from 15 residues. Trimming removed 0 bases from V and 3 bases from J; junction bases left unmatched: 3. CDR1 and CDR2 from the germline V gene are MGHRA and YSYEKL. The CDR3 nucleotides are TGCGCCAGCAGCCAAGAACAGGGGGCTCTCTACGAGCAGTACTTC. This codes for CASSQEQGALYEQYF.

The chain joins TRBV6-1 to TRBJ2-5; D is uncertain. The V gene lost 7 bases and the J gene lost 2 bases, with 11 bases spanning the gap. Germline CDR1 and CDR2: MNHNS and SASEGT. The CDR3 is 13 residues long. The CDR3 here is CASIKAGQETQYF. CDR3 bases: TGTGCCAGCATAAAAGCCGGGCAAGAGACCCAGTACTTC.

V gene TRBV15 combines with J gene TRBJ1-1, with D maybe TRBD1 (5 bases). This CDR3 spans 16 amino acids. Trimming pared 2 bases from V and 11 bases from J, leaving 24 bases between. Germline CDR1 is LNHNV and CDR2 is YYDKDF (reference sequence). CDR3 in amino acids: CATSRSSGPLGGYAFF. In DNA, the CDR3 is TGTGCCACCAGCAGATCCTCCGGGCCCCTGGGGGGGTATGCTTTCTTT.

The V and J genes are TRBV13 and TRBJ2-7, with D hard to call. This CDR3 has 13 amino acids. The V and J ends lost 1 base and 7 bases respectively, with 11 bases between them. Per germline, CDR1 PRHDT and CDR2 FYEKMQ (reference sequence). As DNA, the CDR3 is TGTGCCAGCAGCTTAGAGGGTTCGAGGGAGCAGTACTTC. It yields the protein CASSLEGSREQYF.

The chain has TRBV6-5 and TRBJ2-7, with 8 bases identical to TRBD1. The CDR3 has 14 amino acids. Germline lookup yields CDR1 MNHEY and CDR2 SVGAGI. V shed 4 bases and J 6 bases; nucleotides not matched to a gene: 8. The chain's CDR3 is CASSLPDRAGEQYF. Written as DNA, the CDR3 is TGTGCCAGCAGTTTACCGGACAGGGCGGGCGAGCAGTACTTC.

This sequence joins TRBV5-6 and TRBJ1-3; TRBD1 agrees at 10 bases. Germline CDR1 SGHDT, CDR2 YYEEEE. V was pared by 4 bases and J by 3 bases, with 4 bases of the junction left unmatched. This CDR3 spans 15 amino acids. The CDR3 is CASSMGQGSGNTIYF. The CDR3 nucleotides are TGTGCCAGCAGCATGGGACAGGGGAGTGGAAACACCATATATTTT.

The chain links TRBV29-1 to TRBJ1-2, with D unclear. Per germline, CDR1 SQVTM and CDR2 ANQGSEA. CDR3 length: 13 residues. The V end was cut by 0 bases, the J end by 4 bases, with 9 bases between. The CDR3 nucleotides are TGCAGCGTTGAAGATCCGGATTTCTATGGCTACACCTTC. It is translated as CSVEDPDFYGYTF.

This chain connects TRBV5-1 to TRBJ2-1, with unresolved D. V was shortened by 6 bases and J by 1 base, with 11 bases between the two germline ends. In germline, CDR1 is SGHRS, CDR2 YFSETQ. CDR3 length equals 14 residues. Here the CDR3 DNA reads TGCGCCAGCACCGAGGACGGTTCCTACAATGAGCAGTTCTTC. Encoded protein: CASTEDGSYNEQFF.

V usage is TRBV7-9 and J usage is TRBJ2-1; no firm D call. This CDR3 region has 15 residues. Germline V gene lookup returns CDR1 SEHNR and CDR2 FQNEAQ (reference sequence). The V end lost 7 bases, the J end lost 5 bases, and 18 bases lay between the germline ends. CDR3 sequence: CASKDGVAVNNEQFF. CDR3 bases: TGTGCCAGCAAGGATGGGGTAGCCGTTAACAATGAGCAGTTCTTC. The full variable domain, completed using reference TRBV7-9 and TRBJ2-1, is DTGVSQNPRHKITKRGQNVTFRCDPISEHNRLYWYRQTLGQGPEFLTYFQNEAQLEKSRLLSDRFSAERPKGSFSTLEIQRTEQGDSAMYLCASKDGVAVNNEQFFGPGTRLTVL.

The genes are TRBV4-1 and TRBJ2-7; D is unclear. The germline V gene has CDR1 MGHRA and CDR2 YSYEKL. The CDR3 contains 13 residues. V was trimmed by 6 bases and J by 0 bases, leaving 9 bases between them. CDR3 region: CASSLETSYEQYF. The CDR3 DNA reads TGCGCCAGCAGTCTCGAGACCTCCTACGAGCAGTACTTC.

The gene calls are TRBV7-2 and TRBJ1-6, with no clear D. V lost 5 bases and J lost 0, with 11 bases in between. The CDR3 spans 16 residues. Per the germline V gene, CDR1 is SGHTA and CDR2 is FQGNSA. CDR3: CASSQTMSSYNSPLHF. The CDR3 DNA is TGTGCCAGCAGCCAAACCATGAGCTCCTATAATTCACCCCTCCACTTT. The full variable domain, completed using reference TRBV7-2 and TRBJ1-6, is GAGVSQSPSNKVTEKGKDVELRCDPISGHTALYWYRQSLGQGLEFLIYFQGNSAPDKSGLPSDRFSAERTGGSVSTLTIQRTQQEDSAVYLCASSQTMSSYNSPLHFGNGTRLTVT.

The V call is TRBV25-1, the J call TRBJ2-1, with D hard to call. The CDR3 has 13 residues. The V gene lost 5 bases and the J gene lost 5 bases, with 10 bases spanning the gap. From germline, CDR1 is MGHDK and CDR2 SYGVNS. For the CDR3, the DNA is TGTGCCAGCAGTCTCTATCGCGACAATGAGCAGTTCTTC. As protein: CASSLYRDNEQFF.

The J gene is TRBJ2-7, the V gene TRBV30; the D is unclear. V lost 0 bases and J lost 5, with 11 bases in between. From germline, CDR1 is GTSNPN and CDR2 SVGIG (reference sequence). CDR3 length: 13 amino acids. CDR3: CAWSVGRIDEQYF. The CDR3 DNA is TGTGCCTGGAGTGTAGGTAGGATTGACGAGCAGTACTTC.

This chain uses TRBV25-1 with TRBJ1-1; no definite D call. V lost 3 bases and J 4 bases, leaving 6 bases between the germline ends. The V gene's germline CDR1 is MGHDK and CDR2 SYGVNS. The CDR3 consists of 12 residues. The CDR3 sequence is CASSDGSTEAFF. CDR3 DNA: TGTGCCAGCAGTGATGGTTCCACTGAAGCTTTCTTT. The entire variable domain, with the rest obtained from reference TRBV25-1 and TRBJ1-1, is as follows: EADIYQTPRYLVIGTGKKITLECSQTMGHDKMYWYQQDPGMELHLIHYSYGVNSTEKGDLSSESTVSRIRTEHFPLTLESARPSHTSQYLCASSDGSTEAFFGQGTRLTVV.

Only a few counts were recorded for this clone. The V call is TRBV6-6, the J call TRBJ1-6; perhaps TRBD1 as D (6 bases). Looked up from germline, CDR1 is MNHNY and CDR2 is SVGAGI (reference sequence). Trimming took 6 bases from V and 9 from J, leaving 15 bases between them. The CDR3 sequence is 14 residues long. The CDR3 region has the DNA TGTGCCAGCAGCGCACAGGGTAGGAGTTCACCCCTCCACTTT. Its protein product is CASSAQGRSSPLHF.

CDR3 region: CASSLVDSHYEQYF. The CDR3 DNA sequence: TGTGCCAGCAGCTTAGTAGACAGCCACTACGAGCAGTACTTC. The gene calls are TRBV7-9 and TRBJ2-7; TRBD1 is a possible D gene (5 bases). CDR1 and CDR2 from the germline V gene are SEHNR and FQNEAQ (reference sequence). V shed 1 base and J shed 3 bases, with 10 bases lying between them. This CDR3 has 14 amino acids. Full variable domain (missing parts from reference TRBV7-9 and TRBJ2-7): DTGVSQNPRHKITKRGQNVTFRCDPISEHNRLYWYRQTLGQGPEFLTYFQNEAQLEKSRLLSDRFSAERPKGSFSTLEIQRTEQGDSAMYLCASSLVDSHYEQYFGPGTRLTVT.

The J gene is TRBJ2-7, the V gene TRBV6-6; maybe TRBD1 (6 bases). The V gene's germline CDR1 is MNHNY and CDR2 SVGAGI (reference sequence). V lost 6 bases and J lost 2, with 11 bases in between. The CDR3 is made up of 13 amino acids. In nucleotides, the CDR3 is TGTGCCAGCAGGGGCAGGGGTGCCTACGAGCAGTACTTC. Translation gives CASRGRGAYEQYF.

This clone was detected only once. V and J are TRBV28 and TRBJ1-1; D ambiguous. CDR1 is MDHEN and CDR2 is SYDVKM in the germline V gene. The CDR3 covers 13 residues. Trimming pared 8 bases from V and 4 bases from J, leaving 14 bases between. This CDR3 reads CASSASQFTEAFF. The CDR3 DNA reads as TGTGCCAGCTCCGCCTCACAGTTCACTGAAGCTTTCTTT.

The V call is TRBV19, the J call TRBJ1-1, with unresolved D. Germline loops: CDR1 LNHDA, CDR2 SQIVND (reference sequence). The CDR3 length is 13 residues. Trimming removed 5 bases from V and 0 bases from J, with 7 bases in between. The CDR3 region is CASSPSLNTEAFF. CDR3 coding DNA: TGTGCCAGTAGTCCCAGTTTGAACACTGAAGCTTTCTTT.

The chain recombines TRBV5-1 with TRBJ2-3; TRBD1 matches 7 bases. V trimming: 0 bases; J trimming: 2 bases; junction bases outside the gene matches: 12. The germline CDR1 and CDR2 sequences are SGHRS and YFSETQ. There are 18 residues in the CDR3. As DNA, the CDR3 is TGCGCCAGCAGCTTGGTTCCCATGGAACAGGGGCTCACAGATACGCAGTATTTT. Translating it yields CASSLVPMEQGLTDTQYF. Complete variable domain (other parts from reference TRBV5-1 and TRBJ2-3): KAGVTQTPRYLIKTRGQQVTLSCSPISGHRSVSWYQQTPGQGLQFLFEYFSETQRNKGNFPGRFSGRQFSNSRSEMNVSTLELGDSALYLCASSLVPMEQGLTDTQYFGPGTRLTVL.

The chain is built from TRBV5-4 and TRBJ1-2; a weak D match, TRBD1 (6 bases). V shed 2 bases and J shed 13 bases, with 21 bases lying between them. Germline CDR1 reads SGHNT; CDR2 reads YYREEE (reference sequence). CDR3 length: 14 amino acids. The CDR3 is CASSFRGDGGLGTF. CDR3 in DNA: TGTGCCAGCAGCTTTAGGGGGGACGGAGGTCTCGGCACCTTC.

V and J are TRBV10-1 and TRBJ1-2; D ambiguous. The CDR3 covers 14 residues. Per the germline V gene, CDR1 is WNHNN and CDR2 is SYGVQD (reference sequence). Trimming shortened V by 8 bases and J by 4 bases, and 17 bases separated the two germline ends. The CDR3 DNA sequence: TGCGCCAGCCGTAGTAGGGTTGAAGTCTATGGCTACACCTTC. Its protein product is CASRSRVEVYGYTF.

The chain recombines TRBV7-7 with TRBJ2-2, with D possibly being TRBD2 (6 bases). Trimming took 5 bases from V and 7 from J, leaving 17 bases between them. The CDR3 contains 15 residues. Germline-derived CDR1 and CDR2 are SSHAT and FNYEAQ (reference sequence). The CDR3 protein is CASSARPRGGGELFF. DNA for the CDR3: TGTGCCAGCAGCGCCCGCCCCCGGGGAGGCGGGGAGCTGTTTTTT.

The chain links TRBV4-1 to TRBJ2-5, with TRBD2 matching over 9 bases. The ends lost 4 bases at V and 5 bases at J; junction bases unmatched: 8. This CDR3 spans 15 amino acids. Germline V gene sequence: CDR1 MGHRA, CDR2 YSYEKL. CDR3 coding DNA: TGCGCCAGCAGCCCGCCGGGACTAGCAGGGGAGACCCAGTACTTC. Translated, it gives CASSPPGLAGETQYF.

The V call is TRBV6-4, the J call TRBJ1-2; D gene unclear. V was pared by 4 bases and J by 4 bases, with 25 bases between. The germline V gene has CDR1 MRHNA and CDR2 SNTAGT. There are 18 residues in the CDR3. Written as DNA, the CDR3 is TGTGCCAGCAGTGCCCCATTAATCCTAGTGGGTGTGGGCTATGGCTACACCTTC. Amino acid sequence: CASSAPLILVGVGYGYTF.

The chain combines TRBV19 with TRBJ1-1; D gene uncertain. This CDR3 has 13 residues. Trimming took 3 bases from V and 3 from J, leaving 8 bases between them. Looked up from germline, CDR1 is LNHDA and CDR2 is SQIVND (reference sequence). CDR3 coding DNA: TGTGCCAGTAGTATTGGCGGGTACACTGAAGCTTTCTTT. This codes for CASSIGGYTEAFF.

The V and J genes are TRBV19 and TRBJ2-3; 7 nucleotides match TRBD2. Germline loops: CDR1 LNHDA, CDR2 SQIVND (reference sequence). The length of the CDR3 is 15 residues. V was pared by 5 bases and J by 1 base, with 6 bases of the junction left unmatched. The CDR3 nucleotides are TGTGCCAGTAGTGACCCCGCGGGGGGCACAGATACGCAGTATTTT. Protein sequence: CASSDPAGGTDTQYF.